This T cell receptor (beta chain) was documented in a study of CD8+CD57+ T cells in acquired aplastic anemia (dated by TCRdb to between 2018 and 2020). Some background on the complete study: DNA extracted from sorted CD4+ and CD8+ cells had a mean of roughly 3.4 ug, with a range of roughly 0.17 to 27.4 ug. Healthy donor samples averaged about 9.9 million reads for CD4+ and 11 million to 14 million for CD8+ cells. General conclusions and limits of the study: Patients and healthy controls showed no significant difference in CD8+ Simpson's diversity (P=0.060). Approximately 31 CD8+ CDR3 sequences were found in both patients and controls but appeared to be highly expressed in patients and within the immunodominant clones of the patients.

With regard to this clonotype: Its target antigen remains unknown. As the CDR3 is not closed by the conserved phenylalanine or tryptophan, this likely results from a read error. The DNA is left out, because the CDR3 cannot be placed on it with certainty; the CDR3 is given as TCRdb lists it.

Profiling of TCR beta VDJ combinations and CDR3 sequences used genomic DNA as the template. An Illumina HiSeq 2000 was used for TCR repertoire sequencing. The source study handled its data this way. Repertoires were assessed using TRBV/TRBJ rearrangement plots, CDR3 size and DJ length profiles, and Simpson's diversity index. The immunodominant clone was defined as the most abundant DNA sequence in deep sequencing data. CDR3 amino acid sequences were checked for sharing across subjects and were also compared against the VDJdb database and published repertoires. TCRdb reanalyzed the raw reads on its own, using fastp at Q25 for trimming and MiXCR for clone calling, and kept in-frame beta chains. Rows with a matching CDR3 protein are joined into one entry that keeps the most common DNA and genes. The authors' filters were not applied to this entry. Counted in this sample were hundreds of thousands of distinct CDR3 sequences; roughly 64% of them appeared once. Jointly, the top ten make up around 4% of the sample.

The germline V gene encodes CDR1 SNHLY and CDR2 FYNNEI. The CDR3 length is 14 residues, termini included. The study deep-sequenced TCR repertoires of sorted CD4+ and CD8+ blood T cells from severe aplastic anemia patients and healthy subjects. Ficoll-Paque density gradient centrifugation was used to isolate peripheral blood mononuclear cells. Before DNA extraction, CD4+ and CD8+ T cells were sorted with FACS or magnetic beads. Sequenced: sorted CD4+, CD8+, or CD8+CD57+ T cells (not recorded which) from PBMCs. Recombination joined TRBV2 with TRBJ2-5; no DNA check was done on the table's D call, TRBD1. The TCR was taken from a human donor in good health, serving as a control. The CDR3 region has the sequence CASRAANQPQHFGD.